This record looks at one TCR beta chain sequence and its context. The data were obtained in a study of patients and donors after allogeneic stem cell transplantation. V lost 4 bases and J 1 base, leaving 19 bases between the germline ends. The CDR3 extends over 17 amino acids. Germline CDR1 ENHRY, CDR2 SYGVKD. One entry per CDR3 protein, called by TCRdb with MiXCR from the RT-PCR reads. The sample records approximately 37,000 distinct CDR3 sequences, over 25% being singletons. This TCR was sampled from a human donor who was either an allogeneic HSCT recipient or a stem cell or donor lymphocyte infusion donor (not recorded which). It is not recorded whose cells these are; they may come from a transplant donor. The chain uses TRBV10-3 and TRBJ1-1; TRBD1 might be the D (6 bases). The sample comprised blood, either unsorted or a sorted T cell fraction (not recorded which). This CDR3 is CAISGLSYAGENTEAFF. DNA of the CDR3: TGTGCCATCAGTGGGCTCTCGTATGCAGGGGAGAACACTGAAGCTTTCTTT.